The rows below give T cell receptor beta chains drawn from one sample of a study of blood T cells in healthy people across ages. Using its own MiXCR run on the 5' RACE reads, TCRdb lists one record per CDR3 protein. The sample includes 650,000 to 800,000 distinct CDR3 sequences, around two fifths of them seen just once. The specimen sequenced was blood. The receptors derive from a man between 60 and 70 years old in good health. The CDR3 runs from the conserved cysteine through the conserved F or W. A D gene is named only where the DNA matches it firmly. The listing skips clone size in some rows; elsewhere it reads once, few, many or a size class.

v_gene	j_gene	abundance	d_gene	CDR3nt	CDR3aa
TRBV27	TRBJ2-7	few	.	TGTGCCAGCAGTAAGGGGGACCCCTCCTACGAGCAGTACTTC	CASSKGDPSYEQYF
TRBV29-1	TRBJ2-1	few	.	TGCAGCGTTGAAACGCCCTCGGGTGGAAAGTTCTTC	CSVETPSGGKFF
TRBV5-1	TRBJ1-6	.	TRBD1	TGCGCCAGCAGCCCCGGGACAGATGGCTCACCCCTCCACTTT	CASSPGTDGSPLHF
TRBV20-1	TRBJ1-1	.	.	TGCAGTGCTAAATCCCTTCCTGAAGCTTTCTTT	CSAKSLPEAFF
TRBV4-1	TRBJ2-7	.	.	TGCGCCAGCAGCCTTCTACCGGCGGACGATTACGAGCAGTACTTC	CASSLLPADDYEQYF
TRBV30	TRBJ2-7	many	.	TGTGCCTACGAATTAAGACGCTACGAGCAGTACTTC	CAYELRRYEQYF
TRBV27	TRBJ2-5	.	.	TGTGCCAGCAGTCCAATGTCGGGGGCCCAAGAGACCCAGTACTTC	CASSPMSGAQETQYF
TRBV2	TRBJ2-5	.	TRBD1	TGTGCCAGCAGTGAAGCGACAGGGAGTAGGGAGACCCAGTACTTC	CASSEATGSRETQYF
TRBV4-3	TRBJ1-3	once	.	TGCGCCAGCAGCCAAGATCCTCCCGGCTCTGGAAACACCATATATTTT	CASSQDPPGSGNTIYF
TRBV6-5	TRBJ2-2	.	TRBD1	TGTGCCAGCAGTCAAGGCCCGCAGGGGGTCCCTGAGCTGTTTTTT	CASSQGPQGVPELFF
TRBV7-2	TRBJ2-3	few	.	TGTGCCAGCAGCTTTTCTCCTTTAACAGATACGCAGTATTTT	CASSFSPLTDTQYF
TRBV6-2/TRBV6-3	TRBJ1-2	.	.	TGTGCCAGCACCATAACGGCTACATTACCCTATGGCTACACCTTC	CASTITATLPYGYTF
TRBV6-2/TRBV6-3	TRBJ2-1	.	TRBD1	TGTGCCAGCACCGATTACGAGACAGGGGGTGGAAATGAGCAGTTCTTC	CASTDYETGGGNEQFF
TRBV6-2/TRBV6-3	TRBJ1-5	few	TRBD1	TGTGCCAGCAGTTACACGAAGACAGGGCGGGTTCAGCCCCAGCATTTT	CASSYTKTGRVQPQHF
TRBV10-3	TRBJ2-7	.	TRBD2	TGTGCCATCAGCAGCGGGGTTTCCTACGAGCAGTACTTC	CAISSGVSYEQYF
TRBV14	TRBJ1-2	.	.	TGTGCCAGCAGCCAAGATGCGGTATCAACCTATGGCTACACCTTC	CASSQDAVSTYGYTF
TRBV4-3	TRBJ2-1	few	TRBD1	TGCGCCAGCAGCCAGGAGACAGGGGGCTTCGACAATGAGCAGTTCTTC	CASSQETGGFDNEQFF
TRBV9	TRBJ2-3	.	TRBD2	TGTACCAGCACCCCTTGGGGGGGTACGCAGTATTTT	CTSTPWGGTQYF
TRBV5-1	TRBJ2-5	few	TRBD2	TGCGCCAGCAGCTTGAACGGCGGGGGAGAGACCCAGTACTTC	CASSLNGGGETQYF
TRBV2	TRBJ1-6	few	.	TGTGCCAGCAGTGAAGGGACCTTTAATTCACCCCTCCACTTT	CASSEGTFNSPLHF
TRBV10-1	TRBJ2-7	.	TRBD1	TGCGCCAGCAGTGAGTCTTTGACAGGGGCCTACGAGCAGTACTTC	CASSESLTGAYEQYF
TRBV7-2	TRBJ2-3	.	TRBD1	TGTGCCAGCCGACAGGGGATGCTAGATACGCAGTATTTT	CASRQGMLDTQYF
TRBV7-9	TRBJ2-7	few	TRBD2	TGTGCCAGCAGCCCCGGACTAGCGGGGTCTCTGGGGGAGCAGTACTTC	CASSPGLAGSLGEQYF
TRBV28	TRBJ2-3	few	.	TGTGCCAGCGGCGTCCAGACTCACACAGATACGCAGTATTTT	CASGVQTHTDTQYF
TRBV24-1	TRBJ2-1	.	.	TGTGCCACCGATACCGGGACTTCCTCCTACAATGAGCAGTTCTTC	CATDTGTSSYNEQFF
TRBV20-1	TRBJ2-7	.	.	TGCAGTGCTAGACAGGGGATAAACGAGCAGTACTTC	CSARQGINEQYF
TRBV7-3	TRBJ2-7	few	.	TGTGCCAGCAGCTTAATGCAGGGTTACGAGCAGTACTTC	CASSLMQGYEQYF
TRBV6-5	TRBJ1-2	few	.	TGTGCCAGCAGGCCGACGGATAACTATGGCTACACCTTC	CASRPTDNYGYTF
TRBV5-1	TRBJ2-3	few	TRBD2	TGCGCCAGCAGCGGGCTAGCGGGGGACCTCACAGATACGCAGTATTTT	CASSGLAGDLTDTQYF